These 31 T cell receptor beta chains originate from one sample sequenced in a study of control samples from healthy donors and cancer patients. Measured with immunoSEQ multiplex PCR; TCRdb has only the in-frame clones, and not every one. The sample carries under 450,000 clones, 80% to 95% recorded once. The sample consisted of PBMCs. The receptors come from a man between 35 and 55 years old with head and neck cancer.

The CDR3 DNA follows: TGTGCCAGCAGCCAAGCCGATAGCAGACACAATGAGCAGTTCTTC. Translating it yields CASSQADSRHNEQFF. The V call is TRBV3-1 (or the pseudogene TRBV3-2), the J call TRBJ2-1; the D is unclear. The CDR3 extends over 15 amino acids. Germline V gene data show CDR1 as LGHDT and CDR2 as YNNKEL (reference sequence). V dropped 1 base and J dropped 5 bases, with 12 bases sitting between them.

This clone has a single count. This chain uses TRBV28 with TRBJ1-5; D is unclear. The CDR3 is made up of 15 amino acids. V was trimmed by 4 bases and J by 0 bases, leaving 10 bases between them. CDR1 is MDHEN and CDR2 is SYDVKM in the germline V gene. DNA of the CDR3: TGTGCCAGCAGTTCCCCCGCAGGTAGCAATCAGCCCCAGCATTTT. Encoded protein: CASSSPAGSNQPQHF. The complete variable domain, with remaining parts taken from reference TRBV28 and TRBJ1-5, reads DVKVTQSSRYLVKRTGEKVFLECVQDMDHENMFWYRQDPGLGLRLIYFSYDVKMKEKGDIPEGYSVSREKKERFSLILESASTNQTSMYLCASSSPAGSNQPQHFGDGTRLSIL.

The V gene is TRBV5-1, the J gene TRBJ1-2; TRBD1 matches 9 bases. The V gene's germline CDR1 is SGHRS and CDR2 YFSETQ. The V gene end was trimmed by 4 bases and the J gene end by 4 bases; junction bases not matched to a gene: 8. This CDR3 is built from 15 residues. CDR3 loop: CASSPDRGLGYGYTF. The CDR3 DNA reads TGCGCCAGCAGCCCGGACAGGGGATTGGGCTATGGCTACACCTTC. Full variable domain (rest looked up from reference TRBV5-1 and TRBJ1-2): KAGVTQTPRYLIKTRGQQVTLSCSPISGHRSVSWYQQTPGQGLQFLFEYFSETQRNKGNFPGRFSGRQFSNSRSEMNVSTLELGDSALYLCASSPDRGLGYGYTFGSGTRLTVV.

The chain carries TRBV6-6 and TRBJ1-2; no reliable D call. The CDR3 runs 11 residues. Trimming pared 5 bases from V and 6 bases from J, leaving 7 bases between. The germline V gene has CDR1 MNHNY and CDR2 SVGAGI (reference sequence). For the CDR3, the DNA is TGTGCCAGCAGTGCCTCCCATGGCTACACCTTC. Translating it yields CASSASHGYTF.

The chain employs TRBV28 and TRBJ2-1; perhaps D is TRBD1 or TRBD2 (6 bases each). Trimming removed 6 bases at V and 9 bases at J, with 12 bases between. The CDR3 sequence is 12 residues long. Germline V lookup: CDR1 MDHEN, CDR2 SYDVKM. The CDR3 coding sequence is TGTGCCAGCAGCTTAACGGGGGCTGAGCAGTTCTTC. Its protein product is CASSLTGAEQFF.

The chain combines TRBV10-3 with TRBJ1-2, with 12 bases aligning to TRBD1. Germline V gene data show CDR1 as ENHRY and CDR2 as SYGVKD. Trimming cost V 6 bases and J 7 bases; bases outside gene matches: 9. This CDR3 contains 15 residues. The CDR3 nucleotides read TGTGCCATCAGACCTCCGGGACAGGGGGCGGCTGGCTACACCTTC. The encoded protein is CAIRPPGQGAAGYTF.

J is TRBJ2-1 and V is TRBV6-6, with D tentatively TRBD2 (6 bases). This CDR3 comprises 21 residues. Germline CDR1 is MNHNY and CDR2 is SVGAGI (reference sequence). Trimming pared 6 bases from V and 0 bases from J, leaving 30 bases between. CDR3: CASSVIRTGLPPLNSYNEQFF. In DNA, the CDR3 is TGTGCCAGCAGCGTTATTCGGACGGGACTTCCCCCCTTGAACTCCTACAATGAGCAGTTCTTC.

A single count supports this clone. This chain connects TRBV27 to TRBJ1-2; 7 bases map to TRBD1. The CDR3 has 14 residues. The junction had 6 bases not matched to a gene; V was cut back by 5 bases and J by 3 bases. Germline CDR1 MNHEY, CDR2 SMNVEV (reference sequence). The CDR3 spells CASSHRGQDYGYTF. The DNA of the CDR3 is TGTGCCAGCAGTCACAGGGGTCAGGACTATGGCTACACCTTC.

The chain's CDR3 is CASSVGPINQPQHF. In DNA, the CDR3 is TGTGCCAGCAGCGTGGGTCCGATCAATCAGCCCCAGCATTTT. V usage is TRBV9 and J usage is TRBJ1-5; no clear D. The CDR3 loop spans 14 amino acids. V shed 2 bases and J shed 3 bases, with 9 bases lying between them. The germline gives CDR1 SGDLS, CDR2 YYNGEE.

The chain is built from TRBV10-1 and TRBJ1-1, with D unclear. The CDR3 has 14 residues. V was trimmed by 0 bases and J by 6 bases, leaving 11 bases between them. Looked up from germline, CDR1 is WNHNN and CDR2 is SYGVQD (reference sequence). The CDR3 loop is CASSESGFESEAFF. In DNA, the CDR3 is TGCGCCAGCAGTGAGTCAGGGTTCGAGTCTGAAGCTTTCTTT.

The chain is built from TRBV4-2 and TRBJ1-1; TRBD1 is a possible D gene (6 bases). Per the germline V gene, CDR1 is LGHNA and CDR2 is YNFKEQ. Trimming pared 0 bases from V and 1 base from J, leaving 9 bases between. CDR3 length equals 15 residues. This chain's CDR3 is CASSQDRGWNTEAFF. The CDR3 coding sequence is TGTGCCAGCAGCCAAGATAGGGGGTGGAACACTGAAGCTTTCTTT.

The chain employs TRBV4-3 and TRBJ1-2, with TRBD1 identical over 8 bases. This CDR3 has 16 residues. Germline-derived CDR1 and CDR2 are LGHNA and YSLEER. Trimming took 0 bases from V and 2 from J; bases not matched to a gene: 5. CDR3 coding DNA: TGCGCCAGCAGCCAAGAAGGGACAGGAGAGAACTATGGCTACACCTTC. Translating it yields CASSQEGTGENYGYTF.

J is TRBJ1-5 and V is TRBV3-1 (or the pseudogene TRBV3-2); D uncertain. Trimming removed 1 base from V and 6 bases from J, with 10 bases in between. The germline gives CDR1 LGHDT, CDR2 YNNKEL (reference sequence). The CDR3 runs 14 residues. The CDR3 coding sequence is TGTGCCAGCAGCCAAGGCCTTGCGACTCAGCCCCAGCATTTT. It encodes CASSQGLATQPQHF.

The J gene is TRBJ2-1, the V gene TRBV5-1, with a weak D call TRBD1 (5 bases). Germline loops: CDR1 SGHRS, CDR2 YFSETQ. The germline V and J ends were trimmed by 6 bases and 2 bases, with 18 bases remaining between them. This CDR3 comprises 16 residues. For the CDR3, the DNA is TGCGCCAGCACCTTTACGCCAGGGTTAACCTACAATGAGCAGTTCTTC. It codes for CASTFTPGLTYNEQFF.

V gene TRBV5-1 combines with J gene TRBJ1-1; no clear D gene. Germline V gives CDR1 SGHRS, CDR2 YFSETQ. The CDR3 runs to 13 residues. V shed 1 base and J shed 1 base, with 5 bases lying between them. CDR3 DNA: TGCGCCAGCAGCTTGATAGCGAACACTGAAGCTTTCTTT. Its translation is CASSLIANTEAFF.

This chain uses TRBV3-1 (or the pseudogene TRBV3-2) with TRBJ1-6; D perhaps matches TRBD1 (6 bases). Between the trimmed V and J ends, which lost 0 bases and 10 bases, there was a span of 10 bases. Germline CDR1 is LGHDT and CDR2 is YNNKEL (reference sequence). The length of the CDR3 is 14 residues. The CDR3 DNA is TGTGCCAGCAGCCAAGAAGGGGGGTGGTCACCCCTCCACTTT. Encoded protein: CASSQEGGWSPLHF.

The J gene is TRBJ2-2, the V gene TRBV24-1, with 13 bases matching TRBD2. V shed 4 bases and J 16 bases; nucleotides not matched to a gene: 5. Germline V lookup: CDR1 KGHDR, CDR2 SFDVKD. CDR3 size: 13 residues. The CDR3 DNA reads TGTGCCACCAGTGACCGGACTAGCGGGGGCCAGTTTTTT. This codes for CATSDRTSGGQFF.

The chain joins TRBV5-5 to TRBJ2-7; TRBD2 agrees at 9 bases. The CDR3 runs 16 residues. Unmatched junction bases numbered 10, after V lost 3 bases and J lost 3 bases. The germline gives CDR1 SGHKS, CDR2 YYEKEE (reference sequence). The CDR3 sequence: CASSWEISGRFYEQYF. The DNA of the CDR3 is TGTGCCAGCAGCTGGGAAATCAGCGGGAGGTTCTACGAGCAGTACTTC.

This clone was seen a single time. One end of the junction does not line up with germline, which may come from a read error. The CDR3 here is CVSSSTGLNEKLFF. CDR3 bases: TGTGTCAGCAGCTCTACAGGGCTGAATGAAAAACTGTTTTTT. The chain uses TRBV5-5 and TRBJ1-4; D might be TRBD1 (6 bases). This CDR3 has 14 amino acids. Looked up from germline, CDR1 is SGHKS and CDR2 is YYEKEE (reference sequence).

This CDR3 is CASSYFGANTGELFF. The CDR3 DNA reads as TGTGCCAGCAGTTACTTTGGCGCGAACACCGGGGAGCTGTTTTTT. The chain joins TRBV6-2 or TRBV6-3 to TRBJ2-2; D remains ambiguous. The V gene's germline CDR1 is MNHEY and CDR2 SVGEGT. The V end was cut by 1 base, the J end by 0 bases, with 6 bases between. The CDR3 loop spans 15 amino acids.

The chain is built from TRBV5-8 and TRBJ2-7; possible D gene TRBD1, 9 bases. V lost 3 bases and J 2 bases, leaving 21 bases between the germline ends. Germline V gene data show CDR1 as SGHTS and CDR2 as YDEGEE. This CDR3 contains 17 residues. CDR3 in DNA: TGTGCCAGCAGCTGGGACAGGGACCGGGAGGGCACCTACGAGCAGTACTTC. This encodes CASSWDRDREGTYEQYF.

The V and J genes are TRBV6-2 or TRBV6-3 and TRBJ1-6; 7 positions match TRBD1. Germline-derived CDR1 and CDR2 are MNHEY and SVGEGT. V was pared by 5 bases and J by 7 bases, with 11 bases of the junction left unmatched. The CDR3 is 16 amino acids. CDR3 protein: CASSTGTELGNSPLHF. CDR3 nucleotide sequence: TGTGCCAGCAGTACCGGGACAGAGTTAGGAAATTCACCCCTCCACTTT.

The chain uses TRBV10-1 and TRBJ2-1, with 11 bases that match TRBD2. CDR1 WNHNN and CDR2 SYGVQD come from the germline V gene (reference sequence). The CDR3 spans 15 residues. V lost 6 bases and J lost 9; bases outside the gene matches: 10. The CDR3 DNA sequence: TGCGCCAGCAGCGAAACTAGCGGGAGTTGGGGTGAGCAGTTCTTC. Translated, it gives CASSETSGSWGEQFF.

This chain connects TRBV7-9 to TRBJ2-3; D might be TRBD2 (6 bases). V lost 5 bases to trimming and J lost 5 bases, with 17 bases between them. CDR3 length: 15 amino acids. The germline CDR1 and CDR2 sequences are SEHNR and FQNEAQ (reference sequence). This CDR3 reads CASSPRERVVDTQYF. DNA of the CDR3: TGTGCCAGCAGCCCCCGGGAGAGGGTTGTAGATACGCAGTATTTT. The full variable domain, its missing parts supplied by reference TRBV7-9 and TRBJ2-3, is DTGVSQNPRHKITKRGQNVTFRCDPISEHNRLYWYRQTLGQGPEFLTYFQNEAQLEKSRLLSDRFSAERPKGSFSTLEIQRTEQGDSAMYLCASSPRERVVDTQYFGPGTRLTVL.

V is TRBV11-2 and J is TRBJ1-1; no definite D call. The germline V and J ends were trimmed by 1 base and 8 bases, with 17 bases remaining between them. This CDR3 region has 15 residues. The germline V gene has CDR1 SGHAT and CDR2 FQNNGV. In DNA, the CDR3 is TGTGCCAGCAGCTTAGTAACGTTCGGGCAGAGAGAAGCTTTCTTT. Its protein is CASSLVTFGQREAFF.

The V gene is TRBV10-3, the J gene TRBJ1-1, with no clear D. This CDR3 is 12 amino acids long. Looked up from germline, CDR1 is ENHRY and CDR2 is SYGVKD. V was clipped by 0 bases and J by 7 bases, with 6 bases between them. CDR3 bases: TGTGCCATCAGTGAGTCTACGAGTGAAGCTTTCTTT. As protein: CAISESTSEAFF.

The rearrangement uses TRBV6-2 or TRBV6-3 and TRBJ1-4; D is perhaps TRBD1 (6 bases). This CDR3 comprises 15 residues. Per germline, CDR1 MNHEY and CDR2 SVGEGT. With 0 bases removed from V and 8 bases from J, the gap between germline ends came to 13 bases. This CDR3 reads CASSYSRGLKEKLFF. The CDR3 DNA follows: TGTGCCAGCAGTTACTCGAGGGGGTTGAAAGAAAAACTGTTTTTT.

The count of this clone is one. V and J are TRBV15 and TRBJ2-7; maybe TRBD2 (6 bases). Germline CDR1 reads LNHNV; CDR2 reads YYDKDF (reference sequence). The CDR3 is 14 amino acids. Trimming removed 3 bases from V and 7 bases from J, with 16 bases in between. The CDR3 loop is CATSSRDFSEEQYF. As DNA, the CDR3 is TGTGCCACCAGCAGCCGGGACTTTTCGGAGGAGCAGTACTTC. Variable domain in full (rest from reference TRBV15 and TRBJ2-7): DAMVIQNPRYQVTQFGKPVTLSCSQTLNHNVMYWYQQKSSQAPKLLFHYYDKDFNNEADTPDNFQSRRPNTSFCFLDIRSPGLGDTAMYLCATSSRDFSEEQYFGPGTRLTVT.

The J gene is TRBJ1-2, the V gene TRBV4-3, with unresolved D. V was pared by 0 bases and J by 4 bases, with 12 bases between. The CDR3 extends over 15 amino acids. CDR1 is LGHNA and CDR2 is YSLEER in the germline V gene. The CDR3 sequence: CASSQDRRGFYGYTF. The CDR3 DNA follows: TGCGCCAGCAGCCAAGACCGCCGGGGTTTCTATGGCTACACCTTC.

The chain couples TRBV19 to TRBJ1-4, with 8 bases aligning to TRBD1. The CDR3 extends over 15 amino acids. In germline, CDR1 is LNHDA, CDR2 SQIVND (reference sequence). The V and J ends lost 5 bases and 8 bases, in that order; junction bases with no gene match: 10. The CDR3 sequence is CASSPMDRELEKLFF. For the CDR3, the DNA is TGTGCCAGTAGTCCGATGGACAGGGAATTGGAAAAACTGTTTTTT.

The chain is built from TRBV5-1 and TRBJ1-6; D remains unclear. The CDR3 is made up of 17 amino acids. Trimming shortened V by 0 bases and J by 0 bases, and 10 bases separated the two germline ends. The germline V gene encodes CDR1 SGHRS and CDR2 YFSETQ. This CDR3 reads CASSLERGSSYNSPLHF. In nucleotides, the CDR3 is TGCGCCAGCAGCTTGGAACGCGGCAGCTCCTATAATTCACCCCTCCACTTT.